This T cell receptor (beta chain) comes out of a study of human T cells and chemical hapten exposure. As for the study in general: Mostly female patients had alopecia areata, totalis or universalis. General observations from the study: Unchanged with DPC sensitization were TCRs above 1 in 1000 frequency. In the PT1 data, expanded TCR counts showed a positive correlation with patch test score.

The time point here: pre-sensitization, week 0. Treatment in this sample: therapeutic diphenylcyclopropenone sensitization with weekly scalp DPC. Blood draws came first, before each patch test. TCRdb independently ran MiXCR on the RACE reads; one entry per CDR3 protein. The profile shows about 77,000 distinct CDR3 sequences, 13% to 15% of them singletons. Turning to this clonotype: The antigen is unknown.

The germline V gene has CDR1 DFQATT and CDR2 SNEGSKA (reference sequence). This CDR3 has 15 amino acids. The J segment lost 2 bases and the V segment lost 3 bases, leaving 3 bases of the junction unmatched. This TCR came from a woman in her 50s with alopecia areata. Some clones in this sample may be carry-over from other donors' samples. This specimen was whole blood, taken in connection with sensitization to the hapten diphenylcyclopropenone (DPC). This chain links TRBV20-1 with TRBJ2-1; the match to TRBD2 covers 11 bases. The CDR3 sequence: CSARGGLAAYNEQFF. CDR3 in DNA: TGCAGTGCTAGGGGGGGACTAGCGGCCTACAATGAGCAGTTCTTC.